One and the same sample provided the 30 T cell receptor beta chains below, sequenced in a study of regulatory T cells in long-lasting Graves disease. HTBI primers from iRepertoire and Arm-PCR of CDR3 regions yielded the TCR beta libraries. TCRdb redid the calling of the multiplex PCR reads with MiXCR, one entry per CDR3 protein. The sample includes 250,000 or so distinct CDR3 sequences, over 20% of them seen just once. The time point: newly diagnosed GD, antithyroid drugs for less than 3 months. Extracted RNA from PBMCs served as the source of the TCR library. The sequenced sample was peripheral blood mononuclear cells (PBMCs), obtained at new diagnosis, from a patient treated with antithyroid drugs. These TCRs come from a female donor with Graves disease.

The chain combines TRBV7-2 with TRBJ2-7, with D perhaps matching TRBD1 (6 bases). Germline V CDR1 and CDR2: SGHTA, FQGNSA. This CDR3 spans 14 amino acids. Trimming stripped 1 base from V and 1 base from J, with 8 bases between. CDR3 sequence: CASSLGDMSYEQYF. In DNA form, the CDR3 reads TGTGCCAGCAGCTTAGGGGACATGTCCTACGAGCAGTACTTC.

This clonotype was detected only a few times. The V and J genes are TRBV6-2 or TRBV6-3 and TRBJ2-1, with 10 bases lining up with TRBD2. Losses at the gene ends were 6 bases for V and 7 bases for J; bases not matched to a gene: 9. Per the germline V gene, CDR1 is MNHEY and CDR2 is SVGEGT. The CDR3 loop spans 15 amino acids. The CDR3, as DNA: TGTGCCAGCAGCCAACTAGCGGGGTTGAGGAATGAGCAGTTCTTC. Protein product: CASSQLAGLRNEQFF.

The rearrangement joins TRBV20-1 to TRBJ1-6; TRBD1 agrees at 9 bases. The germline V gene has CDR1 DFQATT and CDR2 SNEGSKA (reference sequence). With V trimmed by 1 base and J by 4 bases, 2 bases remained unmatched. The CDR3 is 15 amino acids. This CDR3 reads CSARGQGGYNSPLHF. The CDR3 coding sequence is TGCAGTGCTAGAGGACAGGGGGGGTATAATTCACCCCTCCACTTT.

The rearrangement uses TRBV12-5 and TRBJ2-5, with 9 bases aligning to TRBD1. In germline, CDR1 is LGHNT, CDR2 FRNRAP. The CDR3 covers 17 residues. Trimming cost V 1 base and J 4 bases; bases outside gene matches: 10. CDR3 DNA: TGTGCTAGTGGTTTGGCCACGCTAACAGGGGGCGGAGAGACCCAGTACTTC. It specifies CASGLATLTGGGETQYF.

Ten or more counts support this clonotype. The gene calls are TRBV28 and TRBJ2-7; 8 nucleotides match TRBD2. The CDR3 is made up of 16 amino acids. Germline V gives CDR1 MDHEN, CDR2 SYDVKM. V dropped 2 bases and J dropped 2; count of bases not matched to a gene: 8. The CDR3 region is CASSLGVAGLTYEQYF. CDR3 in DNA: TGTGCCAGCAGTTTAGGAGTAGCGGGGCTCACCTACGAGCAGTACTTC.

Details on this clonotype: A much larger clone differs by one base, so this may be a read error. The rearrangement joins TRBV6-1 to TRBJ2-5; no firm D call. CDR3 length: 11 residues. V lost 6 bases to trimming and J lost 5 bases, with 7 bases between them. The germline gives CDR1 MNHNS, CDR2 SASEGT. The CDR3 region is CASRDEETQYF. In DNA, the CDR3 is TGTGCCAGCAGGGACGAGGAGACCCAGTACTTC.

This chain joins TRBV2 and TRBJ1-3; D is unresolved. Germline-derived CDR1 and CDR2 are SNHLY and FYNNEI. Trimming took 3 bases from V and 2 from J, leaving 2 bases between them. The CDR3 has 12 residues. CDR3 region: CASSETGNTIYF. The CDR3 coding sequence is TGTGCCAGCAGTGAGACTGGAAACACCATATATTTT.

This rearrangement joins TRBV19 to TRBJ1-2; D uncertain. V lost 8 bases to trimming and J lost 3 bases, with 4 bases between them. This CDR3 region has 10 residues. CDR1 and CDR2 from the germline V gene are LNHDA and SQIVND (reference sequence). CDR3 region: CASGDYGYTF. CDR3 DNA sequence: TGTGCCAGTGGAGACTATGGCTACACCTTC. Variable domain in full (rest from reference TRBV19 and TRBJ1-2): DGGITQSPKYLFRKEGQNVTLSCEQNLNHDAMYWYRQDPGQGLRLIYYSQIVNDFQKGDIAEGYSVSREKKESFPLTVTSAQKNPTAFYLCASGDYGYTFGSGTRLTVV.

This clonotype was recorded many times. This chain joins TRBV10-2 and TRBJ2-7; TRBD2 is a possible D gene (5 bases). This CDR3 has 13 amino acids. CDR1 WSHSY and CDR2 SAAADI come from the germline V gene. V was cut by 0 bases and J by 12 bases, with 15 bases left in between. As DNA, the CDR3 is TGCGCCAGCAGTGAGTCGAAGAGCAGCGGTGGGTACTTC. Translating it yields CASSESKSSGGYF.

This clonotype occurred a few times. A junction boundary mismatches the germline segment, possibly from a read error. The V gene is TRBV11-2, the J gene TRBJ2-5; 7 bases line up with TRBD2. CDR1 and CDR2 (germline): SGHAT, FQNNGV. The CDR3 has 17 residues. The chain's CDR3 is CASSFLKSGGIGETQHF. As DNA, the CDR3 is TGTGCCAGCAGCTTTCTCAAGTCGGGGGGTATTGGAGAGACCCAGCACTTC.

This clonotype was counted ten times or more. The chain links TRBV7-7 to TRBJ1-1; no clear D gene. Germline loops: CDR1 SSHAT, CDR2 FNYEAQ (reference sequence). This CDR3 spans 13 amino acids. Trimming took off 5 bases at V and 4 bases at J, with 11 bases between the two ends. Here the CDR3 reads CASSRGIATEAFF. CDR3 bases: TGTGCCAGCAGCAGAGGCATTGCCACTGAAGCTTTCTTT. The variable domain in full, with the rest retrieved from reference TRBV7-7 and TRBJ1-1, is GAGVSQSPRYKVTKRGQDVTLRCDPISSHATLYWYQQALGQGPEFLTYFNYEAQPDKSGLPSDRFSAERPEGSISTLTIQRTEQRDSAMYRCASSRGIATEAFFGQGTRLTVV.

This clonotype was counted ten times or more. The genes are TRBV6-1 and TRBJ2-7; TRBD1 might be the D (6 bases). Germline V gene data show CDR1 as MNHNS and CDR2 as SASEGT. Trimming took 5 bases from V and 1 from J, leaving 24 bases between them. This CDR3 is 18 amino acids long. The CDR3 loop is CASSNPNSGTRPSYEQYF. The CDR3 bases are TGTGCCAGCAGTAACCCTAATTCCGGGACACGACCTTCCTACGAGCAGTACTTC.

This sequence joins TRBV19 and TRBJ2-1; unclear D gene. V lost 6 bases and J lost 3, with 15 bases in between. Germline CDR1 and CDR2: LNHDA and SQIVND (reference sequence). CDR3 length: 15 amino acids. CDR3 protein: CASSLYGGFYNEQFF. CDR3 nucleotide sequence: TGTGCCAGTAGCCTCTACGGTGGGTTCTACAATGAGCAGTTCTTC.

In this sample, this clonotype turned up many times. The chain is built from TRBV27 and TRBJ1-4; D call uncertain. This CDR3 comprises 16 residues. V lost 3 bases to trimming and J lost 5 bases, with 16 bases between them. Germline V CDR1 and CDR2: MNHEY, SMNVEV (reference sequence). CDR3 region: CASSLAISGRNEKLFF. DNA of the CDR3: TGTGCCAGCAGTTTGGCCATATCGGGGAGAAATGAAAAACTGTTTTTT.

This clonotype was seen a handful of times. The CDR3 coding sequence is TGCGCCAGCAGCCAAGTAAACGGGGGGGCCTTTAGCCTAGACGAGCAGTACTTC. This gives the protein CASSQVNGGAFSLDEQYF. V is TRBV4-1 and J is TRBJ2-7; 8 bases are a match to TRBD2. V shed 1 base, J shed 5 bases, and the junction held 16 bases outside the gene matches. CDR3 length equals 18 residues. Germline V gives CDR1 MGHRA, CDR2 YSYEKL.

The table lists this clonotype with a few counts. An end of the junction differs from the germline gene, which may be a read error. The DNA for the CDR3 is TGTGCCAGTAGTCCTAGAGGCCGGCAAGAGACCCGGTACTTC. Translated, it gives CASSPRGRQETRYF. V usage is TRBV19 and J usage is TRBJ2-5, with unresolved D. This CDR3 region has 14 residues. Germline CDR1 reads LNHDA; CDR2 reads SQIVND (reference sequence).

In its sample, this clonotype was seen many times. The J gene is TRBJ2-1, the V gene TRBV7-8; D may be TRBD2 (5 bases). Germline V gives CDR1 SGHVS, CDR2 FQNEAQ. This CDR3 has 11 residues. Trimming pared 4 bases from V and 9 bases from J, leaving 7 bases between. This CDR3 is CASSYGVEQFF. CDR3 bases: TGTGCCAGCAGCTACGGGGTTGAGCAGTTCTTC.

To note about this clonotype: A much larger clonotype is one base distant, so this may be a read error. The rearrangement links TRBV12-3 or TRBV12-4 to TRBJ1-2; a weak D match, TRBD1 (5 bases). The CDR3 length is 13 residues. CDR3 residues: CVSSFTGAYGYTF. CDR3 in DNA: TGTGTCAGCAGTTTTACCGGGGCCTATGGCTACACCTTC.

This clonotype was counted ten times or more. The chain links TRBV4-1 to TRBJ2-2; 10 bases align to TRBD2. This CDR3 contains 16 residues. Germline V gene lookup returns CDR1 MGHRA and CDR2 YSYEKL. V dropped 0 bases and J dropped 4; count of bases not matched to a gene: 2. The DNA for the CDR3 is TGCGCCAGCAGCCAAGAAGCGGGGGGGCTCACCGGGGAGCTGTTTTTT. It yields the protein CASSQEAGGLTGELFF.

Of note for this clonotype: A much more abundant neighbour one base away suggests this may be a read error. In this CDR3 the conserved last residue, phenylalanine or tryptophan, is missing, so a read error is likely. The chain is built from TRBV6-1 and TRBJ2-3, with 13 bases lining up with TRBD2. The CDR3 length is 15 residues. J gave up 3 bases and V 10 bases, and 7 bases lay outside the gene matches. Germline V gene data show CDR1 as MNHNS and CDR2 as SASEGT. As DNA, the CDR3 is TGTGCCATCTCCGGACTAGCGGGAGCAACAGATACGCAGTATTCT. Its protein product is CAISGLAGATDTQYS.

This clonotype was observed many times. The chain employs TRBV3-1 and TRBJ2-2; D is uncertain. The V gene's germline CDR1 is LGHDT and CDR2 YNNKEL (reference sequence). V was cut by 4 bases and J by 4 bases, with 10 bases left in between. The CDR3 is 14 residues long. The CDR3 reads CASSPPSTTGELFF. The CDR3 nucleotides are TGTGCCAGCAGCCCGCCCTCGACCACCGGGGAGCTGTTTTTT.

The CDR3 spells CASSLGTSTGNTIYF. CDR3 DNA: TGTGCCAGCAGCTTGGGGACAAGCACTGGAAACACCATATATTTT. J is TRBJ1-3 and V is TRBV5-6; a possible D gene is TRBD1 (5 bases). This CDR3 has 15 amino acids. Germline V CDR1 and CDR2: SGHDT, YYEEEE. Trimming shortened V by 0 bases and J by 2 bases, and 9 bases separated the two germline ends.

This clonotype has at least ten counts. The chain joins TRBV20-1 to TRBJ2-1; the D gene is possibly TRBD2 (6 bases). The V end lost 5 bases, the J end lost 3 bases, and 8 bases lay between the germline ends. Germline values: CDR1 DFQATT, CDR2 SNEGSKA (reference sequence). There are 12 residues in the CDR3. CDR3 amino acids: CSAWGLYNEQFF. CDR3 nucleotides: TGCAGTGCTTGGGGACTCTACAATGAGCAGTTCTTC.

This clonotype showed up many times. V gene TRBV28 combines with J gene TRBJ2-1; 11 bases are a match to TRBD2. This CDR3 has 15 amino acids. Germline V lookup: CDR1 MDHEN, CDR2 SYDVKM. The V gene end was trimmed by 4 bases and the J gene end by 5 bases; junction bases not matched to a gene: 4. CDR3 DNA sequence: TGTGCCAGCAGTTCTAGCGGGGGGACAAACAATGAGCAGTTCTTC. Translation: CASSSSGGTNNEQFF.

This clonotype was picked up many times. This sequence joins TRBV7-9 and TRBJ2-7, with D possibly being TRBD1 (6 bases). There are 14 residues in the CDR3. The V gene lost 5 bases and the J gene lost 3 bases, with 14 bases spanning the gap. CDR1 is SEHNR, CDR2 FQNEAQ, per germline (reference sequence). CDR3 DNA sequence: TGTGCCAGCAGCCCCCGACAGGACTTCTACGAGCAGTACTTC. Encoded protein: CASSPRQDFYEQYF.

There are many counts of this clonotype. J is TRBJ2-5 and V is TRBV11-2; weak D call: TRBD1 (6 bases). The CDR3 runs to 14 residues. The germline V gene has CDR1 SGHAT and CDR2 FQNNGV. V was cut by 5 bases and J by 2 bases, with 12 bases left in between. CDR3 bases: TGTGCCAGCAGCCCCTGGACAGTTCAAGAGACCCAGTACTTC. Amino acids: CASSPWTVQETQYF.

This clonotype has at least ten counts. The rearrangement links TRBV3-1 to TRBJ2-2, with D unclear. Germline V CDR1 and CDR2: LGHDT, YNNKEL (reference sequence). The V end lost 4 bases, the J end lost 7 bases, and 10 bases lay between the germline ends. The CDR3 runs 13 residues. The CDR3 DNA sequence: TGTGCCAGCAGCCGCAGGAGTAGCGGGGAGCTGTTTTTT. It specifies CASSRRSSGELFF.

This clonotype turned up a few times. This rearrangement joins TRBV5-4 to TRBJ2-3; 8 positions agree with TRBD2. Trimming removed 3 bases from V and 0 bases from J; junction bases left unmatched: 3. The germline gives CDR1 SGHNT, CDR2 YYREEE (reference sequence). CDR3 length equals 15 residues. CDR3 DNA sequence: TGTGCCAGCAGCTCCATAGCGGGGAGCACAGATACGCAGTATTTT. Its translation: CASSSIAGSTDTQYF.

This clonotype was recorded at least ten times. The gene calls are TRBV20-1 and TRBJ1-1; possibly TRBD1 for D (5 bases). V shed 4 bases and J shed 1 base, with 13 bases lying between them. Germline lookup yields CDR1 DFQATT and CDR2 SNEGSKA (reference sequence). This CDR3 has 14 residues. CDR3 bases: TGCAGTGCTATCTCTCCGCAGGGGAACACTGAAGCTTTCTTT. It yields the protein CSAISPQGNTEAFF.

This chain joins TRBV3-2 and TRBJ1-2; no DNA check was done on the table's D call, TRBD1. TRBV3-2 counts as a pseudogene. The CDR3 consists of 16 residues. CDR3 in amino acids: CASYQSEGPLQGGYTF. Written as DNA, the CDR3 is TGTGCCAGCTACCAGAGTGAGGGACCCCTCCAGGGGGGCTACACCTTC.